This TCR beta chain was sequenced for a study of blood T cell repertoires in COVID-19 (dated by TCRdb to between 2020 and 2021). Study-wide context: The collaborator samples originated in the United States, Italy and Spain and spanned the acute and convalescent phases of COVID-19. The samples were drawn from the first 160 participants of the ongoing ImmuneRACE study and from over a thousand subjects provided by 6 global collaborators. The prospective study material was composed of cDNA or gDNA derived from T cells, B-cell-depleted T cells, or PBMCs. Where available, HLA class I and class II types were obtained from metadata supplied by the sample provider rather than from assay-based typing. Sample metadata almost always included a de-identified subject ID, COVID-19 status, age in years and sex. The repertoires were made available in a free public database intended to serve as a resource for research on the immune response to SARS-CoV-2. The dataset comprised deeply sampled blood TCRbeta repertoires from subjects exposed to, actively infected with, or recovered from COVID-19. Overall results and qualifications from the work: The quantity of clinical and demographic metadata differed by source and by participant and was supplied without curation.

Each collaborating institution followed its own protocols to collect whole blood in K2EDTA tubes. For TCRbeta analysis, collaborators shipped samples as frozen whole blood, isolated PBMCs, or DNA extracted from either of those sample types. The immunoSEQ Assay, a bias-controlled multiplex PCR, was used to amplify TCRbeta CDR3 regions from genomic DNA. The original methods were these. The number of nucleated cells in each sample was estimated from the amplification of reference gene primers within the assay. Sequence reads were collapsed and filtered to measure the absolute abundance of every unique TCRbeta CDR3 rearrangement. For each sample, productive Simpson clonality was calculated by taking the square root of Simpson's diversity index across productive rearrangements. TCRdb holds this immuneACCESS table with in-frame rearrangements only. Some clones are missing; in checked studies, unresolved V genes explain under half, and the rest has no known cause. For V, J and clone size, that table is used; D and trimming come from the DNA. Within this sample are roughly 670,000 clones, with just under 90% of them counted one time only. The leading ten clones occupy around 0.3% of the sample.

On this clone: The antigen this receptor binds is unknown. Base qualities are not provided; no much larger clone lies one nucleotide away.

The germline V gene yields SGHTA for CDR1 and FQGNSA for CDR2. The CDR3 runs 16 residues from the cysteine to the phenylalanine. CDR3 DNA is the only sequence kept; it has 48 bases, read in frame from the first base. V drops 4 bases and J drops 4 bases, leaving 19 bases in between. The receptor's source is a woman under 30 with acute or convalescent COVID-19. The source material was peripheral blood. This chain joins TRBV7-2 to TRBJ1-2, with a weak D call of TRBD1 (5 bases match). The nucleotide sequence reads as follows: TGTGCCAGCAGCTACAGTTTGGTCCCCGGGGGCTATGGCTACACCTTC. Its coded protein is CASSYSLVPGGYGYTF.